This T cell receptor (beta chain) was identified in a study of low-dose radiotherapy and immunotherapy resistance in tumors. Study-wide background: Members of Cohort 1 were treated with 0.5 Gy per fraction every 2 weeks. The prescribed total PTV dose was 6.5 Gy. Oral aspirin 300 mg was taken by patients daily for four cycles from cycle 1 day 1.

Trimming shortened V by 2 bases and J by 2 bases, and 7 bases separated the two germline ends. The V gene's germline CDR1 is LGHDT and CDR2 YNNKEL (reference sequence). The CDR3 covers 14 residues. cDNA synthesis used a TRAV/TRBV-specific primer set for both chains. For amplifying TCRs, the PCR ran for about 19 cycles with Phusion, which was used together with a constant-region primer and the adapter on the V primers. TCRdb ran MiXCR on the reads and lists one entry per CDR3 protein. The profile shows some 16,000 distinct CDR3 sequences, about 70% of them singletons. The table lists this clonotype with a few counts.

The receptor comes from a human donor with advanced metastatic prostate, ovarian, gallbladder or colorectal cancer (not recorded which). This table probably holds off-target reads from a library built for another chain. The chain employs TRBV3-1 and TRBJ1-5; D is perhaps TRBD1 (5 bases). The CDR3 protein is CASSQRGGNQPQHF. In nucleotides, the CDR3 is TGTGCCAGCAGCCAACGGGGGGGCAATCAGCCCCAGCATTTT. Using reference TRBV3-1 and TRBJ1-5 for the parts outside the CDR3, the full variable domain is DTAVSQTPKYLVTQMGNDKSIKCEQNLGHDTMYWYKQDSKKFLKIMFSYNNKELIINETVPNRFSPKSPDKAHLNLHINSLELGDSAVYFCASSQRGGNQPQHFGDGTRLSIL.